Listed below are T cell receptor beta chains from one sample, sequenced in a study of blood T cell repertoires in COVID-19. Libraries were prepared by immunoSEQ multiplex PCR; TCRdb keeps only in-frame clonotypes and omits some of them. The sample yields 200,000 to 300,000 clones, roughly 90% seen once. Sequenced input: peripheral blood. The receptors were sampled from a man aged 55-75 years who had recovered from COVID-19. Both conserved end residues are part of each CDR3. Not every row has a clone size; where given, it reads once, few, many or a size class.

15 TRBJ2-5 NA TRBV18 CASSPPTGGGETQYF
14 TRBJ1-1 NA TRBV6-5 CASSYHGGNTEAFF
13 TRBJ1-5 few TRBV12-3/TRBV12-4 CASSFGGDQPQHF
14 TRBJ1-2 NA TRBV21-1 CASSNDREVYGYTF
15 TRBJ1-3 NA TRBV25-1 CASSGTELSGNTIYF
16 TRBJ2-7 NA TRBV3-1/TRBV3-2 CASSLAGGTTRGEQYF
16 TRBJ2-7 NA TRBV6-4 CASSDFGTGSSYEQYF
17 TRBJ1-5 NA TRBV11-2 CASSLREGQGSNQPQHF
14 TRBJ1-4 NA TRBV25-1 CASSDRQFNEKLFF
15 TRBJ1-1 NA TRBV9 CASSVATWGGTEAFF
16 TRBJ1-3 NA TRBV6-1 CASSVHRDTTGNTIYF
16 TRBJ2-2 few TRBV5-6 CASSRTGQGGVRELFF
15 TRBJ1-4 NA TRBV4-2 CASSQGTATNEKLFF
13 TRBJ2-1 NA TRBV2 CASRRQGINEQFF
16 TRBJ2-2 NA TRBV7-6 CASSPLKETNTGELFF
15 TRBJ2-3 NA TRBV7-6 CASSLGGPDTDTQYF
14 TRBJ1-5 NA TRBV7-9 CASSLQGGREPQHF
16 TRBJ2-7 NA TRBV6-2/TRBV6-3 CASSYVVGQAWFEQYF
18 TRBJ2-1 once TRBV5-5 CASSPPAGLAGGPDEQFF
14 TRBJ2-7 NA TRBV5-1 CASSLERGNSEQYF
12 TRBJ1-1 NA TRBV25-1 CASTEGLGEAFF
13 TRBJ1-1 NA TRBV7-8 CASSFGGNTEAFF
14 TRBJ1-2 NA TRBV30 CAWGRDNTLNGYTF
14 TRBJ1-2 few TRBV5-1 CASSPEGGDGGYTF
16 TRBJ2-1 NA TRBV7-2 CASSLSGGGAYNEQFF
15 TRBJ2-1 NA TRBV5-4 CASSLVTSPYNEQFF
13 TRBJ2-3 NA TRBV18 CASSQTGTDTQYF
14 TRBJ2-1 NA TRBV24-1 CATQDSLKRNEQFF
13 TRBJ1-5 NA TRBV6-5 CASSYTRDQPQHF
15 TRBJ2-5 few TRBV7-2 CASSLEAGGWETQYF
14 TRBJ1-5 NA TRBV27 CASSFQGRGQPQHF
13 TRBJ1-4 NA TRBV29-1 CSASGTGYEKLFF
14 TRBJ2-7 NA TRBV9 CASSVAQGVYEQYF
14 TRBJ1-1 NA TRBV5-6 CASSWGQGITEAFF
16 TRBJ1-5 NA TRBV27 CASSLGTGGWYQPQHF
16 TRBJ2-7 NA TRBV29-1 CSVDFGLAGGAHEQYF